The present T cell receptor (beta chain) was sequenced within a study of cytomegalovirus exposure and HLA in healthy donors (dated by TCRdb to 2017 to 2019). Study-wide context: According to an earlier analysis of around 600 of the donors, about 179 million T cells yielded 117 million unique TCR beta sequences and about 300 Gb of sequence data. An early release that covered fewer than 750 HLA-typed donors contained around 300 gigabases of sequencing data and tens of millions of unique TCR sequences. Of the roughly 400 genotyped donors, 65% to 90% were placed in the genetic ancestry cluster associated with self-reported Caucasian donors. The study aimed to test whether signatures of past pathogen exposure could be identified by cataloging public T cell receptors. The study profiled the T cell repertoires of about 720 subjects by immunosequencing and related them to cytomegalovirus serostatus. Besides the first cohort of 500 to 700 subjects, a separate validation cohort made up of over 95 different subjects was used. The study combined high-throughput TCR immunosequencing, statistical association of individual TCRs with disease status, and machine learning to predict cytomegalovirus infection status. To study patterns of TCR occurrence, a later analysis re-analyzed previously published TCR beta repertoires from 666 donors and added high-resolution HLA genotyping. Rather than drawing on any new phenotypic data, the later analysis identified candidate immune exposures from TCR beta sequences and the way those sequences occurred across donors. To decide whether each TCR beta V gene segment behaved as functional or pseudogenic, an earlier analysis of approximately 590 of the donors relied on high-throughput TCR beta sequencing. Donor age, sex, ethnicity and CMV serostatus were compiled together with the repertoire data. A later genetic analysis took genome-wide SNP genotypes for about 55% of the roughly 700 donors and used that subset as a discovery cohort. Every discovery cohort repertoire had been produced on one sequencing platform. Both class I and class II loci were covered by HLA typing, at four-digit resolution. The number of donors typed differed by locus, with 629-630 for A, B, C, DRB1 and DQB1, roughly 520 for DQA1, 600 to 610 for DPA1, and some 440 for DPB1. About five DR-DQ haplotypes were treated as single units for association and clustering because of strong linkage in the cohort. Across some 400 genotyped donors of the cohort, an average of about 250,000 unique TCR beta nucleotide sequences per donor were sequenced, and roughly 20% of those sequences were non-productive. Beyond this particular receptor, the publication reports: In a later analysis, HLA-associated TCR beta chains showed more clonal expansion and lower generation probabilities than non-associated chains that were equally common. A further reported finding was that TCR beta sequences accurately predicted the HLA-A and HLA-B alleles for most subjects in the first cohort. Assigning TCR associations to individual alleles was difficult when HLA alleles, especially DR and DQ, strongly co-occurred. In a later analysis, most CMV-associated TCR beta chains were found to appear HLA-restricted, with HLA associations seemingly driven largely by CMV exposure. A later analysis reported that several top co-occurrence clusters appeared linked to parvovirus B19, influenza, CMV and Epstein-Barr virus. The cohort was sequenced for TCR beta chains only, and without alpha or paired-chain data the features that could be detected were limited. CMV serostatus was the only immune exposure information available for the cohort. In an earlier analysis of 587 of the donors, most TCR beta V segments were observed in productive rearrangements about 87% or about 30% of the time, broadly matching IMGT annotations. Cytomegalovirus status was reported to be diagnosed by the classifier with high specificity and sensitivity in both the original and validation cohorts. Linkage disequilibrium might explain the correlated functional status among segregating V segments, but an unknown experimental factor could not be ruled out. The authors suggested that the approach could potentially be generalized to other disease states and immunological phenotypes. Because some donors lacked HLA typing at each locus, the association tests relied only on the typed subset. In vitro tests confirmed that a few of the cytomegalovirus-associated TCR beta chains recognize cytomegalovirus antigens. According to a later genetic analysis, donors in an Asian-associated ancestry cluster had fewer N-insertions in productive TCRs than the approximately 630-donor mean. An association between a missense DCLRE1C variant and V-gene and J-gene trimming of TCR beta chains was found in a later genetic analysis and replicated in an independent cohort. The 87-base-pair reads could not distinguish some IMGT-functional V segments, including TRBV6-2 and TRBV6-3, so those segments were excluded. Specific HLA alleles were associated with over 15,000 TCR beta sequences at a false discovery rate of 0.05 in a later analysis. A cluster of highly shared sequence variants was judged likely to represent a technical artifact of the sequencing pipeline. In a later analysis, the rate of TCR association differed among HLA loci, with DRB1 alleles having the most associated TCRs and HLA-C alleles having the fewest. Roughly uniform sequencing depth across donors was assumed in presence/absence analyses, although this assumption may not hold. The study listed 150 to 200 TCR beta chains as associated with cytomegalovirus. Because counts were too low, seventeen rarely observed V segments, including chromosome 9 orphons, were left out of the earlier analysis of 500 to 650 of the donors. Most TCR sequences were seen in very few donors, while some public TCRs were found in many individuals.

Taken from the germline V gene, the CDR1 and CDR2 loops are SGHVS and FNYEAQ. The CDR3 runs 13 residues from the cysteine to the phenylalanine. Kept here is only the CDR3 DNA, which spans 39 bases and is read in frame from base 1. The germline ends are 8 bases apart after V is trimmed by 3 bases and J by 5 bases. The library was obtained by the immunoSEQ multiplex PCR assay. The multiplex PCR relied on a mix of 60 forward primers for TCR Vbeta segments and 13 reverse primers for TCR Jbeta segments. The CDR3 region of rearranged TCR beta genes was amplified from genomic DNA with a multiplex PCR assay. The amplified TCR beta libraries were sequenced on the Illumina HiSeq System as 87-base-pair reads. Processing in the source paper ran as follows. A later analysis tallied tens of millions of unique TCR beta chains across the 640 or so repertoires, and some 12 million of those chains were shared by two or more donors. Raw reads were error-corrected and collapsed into unique sequences with a nearest-neighbor algorithm that merged closely related sequences to remove PCR and sequencing errors. Alignment of CDR3 sequences to IMGT reference sequences was used to assign V, D and J gene segments. For a sequence to be retained, a match of at least six nucleotides to both a V gene segment and a J gene segment was required. Rearrangements were called productive when the CDR3 lacked stop codons and stayed in frame with V and J; all others were non-productive. CDR3 was defined according to IMGT convention as the region running from the second conserved V-encoded cysteine to the conserved J-encoded phenylalanine. The earlier analysis of some 540 of the donors excluded any sequence lacking an unambiguous match to a single V gene segment. An earlier analysis of 587 of the donors called V segments functional above 56.7% productive rearrangements and segregating when the between-donor standard deviation exceeded 5%. To diagnose cytomegalovirus status from the catalog of TCR beta chain sequences, a statistical classification framework was built. V and J gene assignment, in a later analysis, came from comparing TCR nucleotide sequences with IMGT/GENE-DB human TR gene sequences. In a later analysis, CDR3 sequences and most-parsimonious VDJ recombination scenarios were assigned using the TCRdist pipeline. In a later analysis, each TCR beta chain was defined by its CDR3 amino acid sequence together with its V-gene family, and reads without a unique V-gene family were excluded. To address suspected cross-contamination and a sequencing artifact, a later analysis removed 450 to 700 highly shared, low-generation-probability nucleotide sequences. A later analysis calculated a clonal expansion index for each public chain from normalized within-repertoire ranks of inferred template counts. A later analysis computed generation probabilities with a VDJ recombination model fitted to out-of-frame rearrangements, and checked the results against IGoR. Hypergeometric tests were used in a later analysis to score TCR-TCR, TCR-HLA and TCR-CMV co-occurrence, with a repertoire-size bias correction applied to the TCR pairs. In a later analysis, false discovery rates were estimated by permuting HLA or CMV assignments 20 times. In a later analysis, co-occurring TCRs were grouped using DBSCAN, and TCRdist sequence similarity was added for clustering within HLA-allele-positive subsets. Repertoires with fewer than 30,000 or more than 120,000 public chains were left out of co-occurrence clustering, as were a handful of repertoires with anomalous nucleotide sharing. TCRdb obtained this table from immuneACCESS and retained in-frame rearrangements with V and J assigned. These tables miss some clones; where compared with another copy, unresolved V genes account for less than half of the shortfall, and the remainder is unexplained. D and trimming come from the DNA, and the V and J calls and clone size come from that table. For this sample there are under 120,000 clones; 50% to 65% appear just once. Around 4% of the sample is in the top ten clones.

In total, approximately 610 healthy bone marrow donors made up the cohort. At the time of sampling, all cohort members were nominally healthy, though unrecorded immune exposures were likely present. The donor was CMV seropositive and belonged to the group of 250 to 300 seropositive cohort members. A peripheral blood sample was collected from each donor, and TCR beta sequencing was performed on peripheral blood mononuclear cells. Genomic DNA extraction from the blood cell samples was performed with the Qiagen DNeasy Blood Extraction Kit. This clone occurred once. What antigen it recognizes has not been identified. No much larger clonotype is one base removed from it; base qualities were not supplied.

The clonotype was recovered from a man aged 25-45 years in good health and CMV-seropositive. The chain links TRBV7-6 with TRBJ2-1; a weak D assignment points to TRBD2 (5 bases agree). The specimen sequenced was PBMCs. The CDR3 amino acid sequence is: CASSFSAHNEQFF. The sequenced DNA: TGTGCCAGCAGCTTTAGCGCTCACAATGAGCAGTTCTTC.